The 2 T cell receptor beta chains below all came from one sample that was sequenced in a study of T-cell memory formation after mild COVID-19. Via MiXCR, TCRdb re-called the 5' RACE reads, giving one row per CDR3 protein. In the table there are 500,000 to 650,000 distinct CDR3 sequences, about a fifth of which are singletons. The material sequenced was PBMCs or a T cell subset sorted from them (not recorded which). These receptors originate from an adult woman who had mild COVID-19 (a few samples of this study predate the infection). Cell type and time point are not known.

In its sample, this clonotype was seen a few times. The chain joins TRBV10-3 to TRBJ2-7; 11 bases line up with TRBD1. Trimming removed 2 bases from V and 5 bases from J; junction bases left unmatched: 8. In germline, CDR1 is ENHRY, CDR2 SYGVKD. The CDR3 runs 16 residues. The CDR3 here is CAISEMGQGEGDEQYF. The CDR3 DNA reads as TGTGCCATCAGTGAGATGGGACAGGGGGAAGGAGACGAGCAGTACTTC.

The V gene is TRBV29-1, the J gene TRBJ2-2; unclear D gene. Trimming pared 2 bases from V and 4 bases from J, leaving 5 bases between. The V gene's germline CDR1 is SQVTM and CDR2 ANQGSEA. The CDR3 has 12 amino acids. The DNA of the CDR3 is TGCAGCGTTGAACTGAGCACCGGGGAGCTGTTTTTT. It codes for CSVELSTGELFF.